This is a list of T cell receptor beta chains from one sample in a study of early T cells in non-severe SARS-CoV-2 infection. TCRdb re-analysed the 5' RACE reads in MiXCR, keeping a single row per CDR3 protein. The table lists over 7,500 distinct CDR3 sequences, under 5.5% of them singletons, with over 9.5% in the top ten. Sequencing was carried out using whole blood. Receptors originate from an adult who was a healthcare worker with PCR-confirmed SARS-CoV-2 infection or an uninfected control (not recorded which). CDR3s include the opening cysteine and the closing phenylalanine or tryptophan. D genes are given only for firm matches. Only some rows state a clone size, as once, few, many or a class for expanded clones.

v_call: TRBV5-4
clone_size: medium-sized
j_call: TRBJ2-3
d_call: .
cdr3_aa: CASSGARGDTQYF
cdr3_nt: TGTGCCAGCAGCGGGGCGAGAGGGGATACGCAGTATTTT

v_call: TRBV7-9
clone_size: many
j_call: TRBJ2-1
d_call: .
cdr3_aa: CASSQRVGVANEQFF
cdr3_nt: TGTGCCAGCAGCCAGCGGGTAGGCGTGGCGAATGAGCAGTTCTTC

v_call: TRBV19
clone_size: many
j_call: TRBJ2-1
d_call: .
cdr3_aa: CASSIGWNEQFF
cdr3_nt: TGTGCCAGTAGTATAGGGTGGAATGAGCAGTTCTTC

v_call: TRBV3-1
clone_size: many
j_call: TRBJ1-3
d_call: .
cdr3_aa: CASSQEALSGNTIYF
cdr3_nt: TGTGCCAGCAGCCAAGAGGCTCTCTCTGGAAACACCATATATTTT

v_call: TRBV6-6
clone_size: medium-sized
j_call: TRBJ1-4
d_call: .
cdr3_aa: CASSYFGGTNEKLFF
cdr3_nt: TGTGCCAGCAGTTACTTCGGGGGCACTAATGAAAAACTGTTTTTT

v_call: TRBV10-1
clone_size: many
j_call: TRBJ2-3
d_call: TRBD2
cdr3_aa: CASSESTSGRTDTQYF
cdr3_nt: TGCGCCAGCAGTGAGTCGACTAGCGGGAGGACAGATACGCAGTATTTT

v_call: TRBV4-2
clone_size: .
j_call: TRBJ2-1
d_call: TRBD2
cdr3_aa: CASSQAPGLAGGPRGNEQFF
cdr3_nt: TGTGCCAGCAGCCAAGCCCCGGGACTAGCGGGAGGGCCCCGGGGCAATGAGCAGTTCTTC

v_call: TRBV28
clone_size: few
j_call: TRBJ1-2
d_call: .
cdr3_aa: CASSFRLNRGGYTF
cdr3_nt: TGTGCCAGCAGTTTTAGGCTCAACCGGGGCGGCTACACCTTC

v_call: TRBV15
clone_size: many
j_call: TRBJ2-1
d_call: .
cdr3_aa: CATRRDSEPYNEQFF
cdr3_nt: TGTGCCACCAGGCGGGACTCCGAGCCCTACAATGAGCAGTTCTTC

v_call: TRBV12-3/TRBV12-4
clone_size: medium-sized
j_call: TRBJ1-1
d_call: .
cdr3_aa: CASRGYGNTEAFF
cdr3_nt: TGTGCCAGCAGGGGGTACGGGAACACTGAAGCTTTCTTT

v_call: TRBV5-6
clone_size: many
j_call: TRBJ2-5
d_call: .
cdr3_aa: CASSLGETKYF
cdr3_nt: TGTGCCAGCAGCTTGGGAGAGACCAAGTACTTC

v_call: TRBV6-2/TRBV6-3
clone_size: .
j_call: TRBJ1-5
d_call: TRBD1
cdr3_aa: CASSYSRDRRVNQPQHF
cdr3_nt: TGTGCCAGCAGTTATTCCCGGGACAGGCGGGTCAATCAGCCCCAGCATTTT

v_call: TRBV19
clone_size: many
j_call: TRBJ2-7
d_call: TRBD1
cdr3_aa: CASEPGTGGTYEQYF
cdr3_nt: TGTGCCAGTGAACCCGGGACAGGGGGAACCTACGAGCAGTACTTC

v_call: TRBV28
clone_size: medium-sized
j_call: TRBJ1-5
d_call: TRBD1
cdr3_aa: CASGTGKRNQPQHF
cdr3_nt: TGTGCCAGCGGGACAGGGAAGCGCAATCAGCCCCAGCATTTT